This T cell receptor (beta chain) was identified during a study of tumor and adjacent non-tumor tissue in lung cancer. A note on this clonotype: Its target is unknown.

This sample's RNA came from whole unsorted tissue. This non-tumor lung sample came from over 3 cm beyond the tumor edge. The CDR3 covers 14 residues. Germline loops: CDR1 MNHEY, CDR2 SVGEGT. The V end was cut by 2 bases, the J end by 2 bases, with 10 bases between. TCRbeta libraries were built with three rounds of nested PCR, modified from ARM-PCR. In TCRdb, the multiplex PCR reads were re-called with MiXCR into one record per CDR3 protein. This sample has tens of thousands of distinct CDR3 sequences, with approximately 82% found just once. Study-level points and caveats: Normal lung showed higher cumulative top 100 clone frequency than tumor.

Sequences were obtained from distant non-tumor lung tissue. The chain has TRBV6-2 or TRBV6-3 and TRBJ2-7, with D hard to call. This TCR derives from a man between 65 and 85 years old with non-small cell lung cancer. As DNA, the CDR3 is TGTGCCAGCAGTTACATAGGCGGAACCTACGAGCAGTACTTC. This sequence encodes CASSYIGGTYEQYF.